These 28 T cell receptor beta chains originate from one sample sequenced in a study of blood T cell repertoires in COVID-19. The repertoire was sequenced with immunoSEQ multiplex PCR; TCRdb's copy has only in-frame clones and lacks some. The sample carries fewer than 100,000 clones, 75% to 85% recorded once. The sequencing input was peripheral blood. The source of these receptors is a human donor in a cohort sampled during active COVID-19.

The chain is built from TRBV30 and TRBJ2-3; 7 bases map to TRBD1. Trimming took 4 bases from V and 0 from J; bases not matched to a gene: 10. The CDR3 runs 16 residues. The germline V gene encodes CDR1 GTSNPN and CDR2 SVGIG (reference sequence). The CDR3 protein is CAWNGPGGSSTDTQYF. The CDR3 bases are TGTGCCTGGAATGGGCCAGGGGGTTCTAGCACAGATACGCAGTATTTT.

The J gene is TRBJ1-1, the V gene TRBV12-3 or TRBV12-4; D remains unclear. The CDR3 contains 12 residues. Trimming took 2 bases from V and 10 from J, leaving 11 bases between them. DNA for the CDR3: TGTGCCAGCAGTTTACCGGGAGTGGGAGCTTTCTTT. This sequence encodes CASSLPGVGAFF.

Of note for this clone: A junction boundary mismatches the germline segment, possibly from a read error. In nucleotides, the CDR3 is TGTGCTAGCAGCTTAGCGGGGACTAGCGGGGGAAGCAATGAGCAGTTCTTC. Translated: CASSLAGTSGGSNEQFF. The chain combines TRBV7-7 with TRBJ2-1, with TRBD2 matching over 14 bases. The CDR3 has 17 amino acids. Looked up from germline, CDR1 is SSHAT and CDR2 is FNYEAQ (reference sequence).

The chain has TRBV24-1 and TRBJ2-5; maybe TRBD2 (6 bases). Germline V lookup: CDR1 KGHDR, CDR2 SFDVKD. V was cut by 6 bases and J by 5 bases, with 15 bases left in between. The CDR3 contains 14 residues. The CDR3 region has the DNA TGTGCCACCAGTCCCTCCGGGGAGGTGGAGACCCAGTACTTC. Protein: CATSPSGEVETQYF.

V is TRBV5-1 and J is TRBJ2-1, with 9 bases that match TRBD2. This CDR3 is 14 amino acids long. Per the germline V gene, CDR1 is SGHRS and CDR2 is YFSETQ. The ends lost 0 bases at V and 12 bases at J; junction bases unmatched: 7. The CDR3 nucleotides read TGCGCCAGCAGCTTGGTTGTGGGACTAGCCATGCAGTTCTTC. The encoded protein is CASSLVVGLAMQFF.

This clone has more than one count but fewer than ten. The chain combines TRBV6-1 with TRBJ2-7; a possible D gene is TRBD1 (6 bases). Trimming removed 1 base from V and 2 bases from J, with 12 bases in between. CDR3 size: 15 residues. Germline CDR1 is MNHNS and CDR2 is SASEGT. The CDR3 region is CASSEGTEFPYEQYF. The CDR3, as DNA: TGTGCCAGCAGTGAAGGGACAGAGTTCCCCTACGAGCAGTACTTC.

This clone was found a few times. This chain connects TRBV15 to TRBJ2-1; D may be TRBD1 (7 bases). There are 16 residues in the CDR3. V was clipped by 4 bases and J by 4 bases, with 17 bases between them. CDR1 is LNHNV, CDR2 YYDKDF, per germline (reference sequence). The CDR3 bases are TGTGCCACCAGCACTGGCAGGGGGGCAGAATACAATGAGCAGTTCTTC. Translating it yields CATSTGRGAEYNEQFF.

This clone occurred once. The rearrangement links TRBV28 to TRBJ2-2; D may be TRBD2 (6 bases). This CDR3 is built from 14 residues. Trimming took 5 bases from V and 1 from J, leaving 8 bases between them. CDR1 and CDR2 (germline): MDHEN, SYDVKM. The CDR3 spells CASSTAGNTGELFF. Here the CDR3 DNA reads TGTGCCAGCAGTACAGCGGGGAACACCGGGGAGCTGTTTTTT.

The chain links TRBV4-1 to TRBJ2-1, with 10 nucleotides matching TRBD1. The germline V gene has CDR1 MGHRA and CDR2 YSYEKL. The junction had 2 bases not matched to a gene; V was cut back by 1 base and J by 8 bases. The CDR3 runs 14 residues. CDR3 region: CASSQGQGADEQFF. CDR3 in DNA: TGCGCCAGCAGCCAAGGACAGGGGGCCGATGAGCAGTTCTTC.

The chain is built from TRBV7-2 and TRBJ2-7, with TRBD1 matching over 11 bases. Germline V gives CDR1 SGHTA, CDR2 FQGNSA. Losses at the gene ends were 3 bases for V and 5 bases for J; bases not matched to a gene: 3. The CDR3 runs 14 residues. CDR3 loop: CASSFGTGGHEQYF. CDR3 coding DNA: TGTGCCAGCAGCTTCGGGACAGGGGGACACGAGCAGTACTTC.

The chain joins TRBV4-1 to TRBJ1-1; D possibly corresponds to TRBD1 (6 bases). Germline CDR1 and CDR2: MGHRA and YSYEKL. Trimming took off 4 bases at V and 0 bases at J, with 12 bases between the two ends. The CDR3 loop spans 15 amino acids. CDR3 in DNA: TGCGCCAGCAGCCGATACAGGGATATGAACACTGAAGCTTTCTTT. The encoded protein is CASSRYRDMNTEAFF.

The chain is built from TRBV4-2 and TRBJ2-7; TRBD2 matches at 9 bases. CDR1 is LGHNA, CDR2 YNFKEQ, per germline. The CDR3 totals 13 residues. Trimming took 8 bases from V and 1 from J; bases not matched to a gene: 3. Written as DNA, the CDR3 is TGTGCCAGCGCGGGGGGGCCTTCCTACGAGCAGTACTTC. Its protein is CASAGGPSYEQYF.

This sequence joins TRBV9 and TRBJ1-1, with D possibly TRBD1 on 5 matching bases. The length of the CDR3 is 14 residues. Trimming took off 2 bases at V and 0 bases at J, with 8 bases between the two ends. From germline, CDR1 is SGDLS and CDR2 YYNGEE. The CDR3 DNA reads as TGTGCCAGCAGCGTCGGGGGGATGAACACTGAAGCTTTCTTT. Amino acid sequence: CASSVGGMNTEAFF.

The chain combines TRBV10-1 with TRBJ2-3, with D possibly matching TRBD2 (6 bases). V dropped 3 bases and J dropped 8 bases, with 12 bases sitting between them. This CDR3 spans 13 amino acids. Germline CDR1 reads WNHNN; CDR2 reads SYGVQD (reference sequence). CDR3 in DNA: TGCGCCAGCAGTGACCCAGTCGGGGGTACGCAGTATTTT. It codes for CASSDPVGGTQYF.

V gene TRBV5-4 combines with J gene TRBJ1-2; a weak D match, TRBD1 (5 bases). Germline V gene sequence: CDR1 SGHNT, CDR2 YYREEE (reference sequence). V was pared by 4 bases and J by 2 bases, with 9 bases between. The CDR3 is 13 residues long. This CDR3 reads CASSLTVNYGYTF. The CDR3, as DNA: TGTGCCAGCAGCCTGACAGTGAACTATGGCTACACCTTC.

This chain links TRBV3-1 (or the pseudogene TRBV3-2) with TRBJ1-6; weak D call: TRBD1 (6 bases). The V gene's germline CDR1 is LGHDT and CDR2 YNNKEL (reference sequence). The germline V and J ends were trimmed by 4 bases and 8 bases, with 15 bases remaining between them. The CDR3 spans 15 residues. CDR3: CASSLGQRSDSPLHF. Here the CDR3 DNA reads TGTGCCAGCAGCCTCGGACAGAGATCCGATTCACCCCTCCACTTT.

V gene TRBV2 combines with J gene TRBJ2-1; 9 bases are a match to TRBD2. From germline, CDR1 is SNHLY and CDR2 FYNNEI. Unmatched junction bases numbered 2, after V lost 7 bases and J lost 7 bases. The CDR3 extends over 12 amino acids. The CDR3 DNA reads TGTGCCAGCACCGCGGGAGGGAATGAGCAGTTCTTC. It yields the protein CASTAGGNEQFF.

This clone occurred a few times. This chain joins TRBV5-1 and TRBJ2-4, with 13 positions matching TRBD2. Trimming took 1 base from V and 9 from J; bases not matched to a gene: 7. The CDR3 is 16 residues long. Germline CDR1 and CDR2: SGHRS and YFSETQ. DNA of the CDR3: TGCGCCAGCAGCTTGACTAGCGGGGGGGTCTACGGCATTCAGTACTTC. Protein sequence: CASSLTSGGVYGIQYF.

The J gene is TRBJ1-4, the V gene TRBV5-5, with D perhaps matching TRBD1 (5 bases). The CDR3 is 13 amino acids. Germline lookup yields CDR1 SGHKS and CDR2 YYEKEE (reference sequence). V was clipped by 4 bases and J by 8 bases, with 12 bases between them. This CDR3 reads CASSVLSGEKLFF. For the CDR3, the DNA is TGTGCCAGCAGCGTATTATCAGGGGAAAAACTGTTTTTT.

CDR3 amino acids: CASSWAGAQETQYF. In DNA, the CDR3 is TGTGCCAGCAGCTGGGCGGGGGCGCAAGAGACCCAGTACTTC. V gene TRBV7-2 combines with J gene TRBJ2-5; a possible D gene is TRBD2 (7 bases). Germline V gives CDR1 SGHTA, CDR2 FQGNSA. V lost 4 bases to trimming and J lost 2 bases, with 11 bases between them. CDR3 size: 14 residues. The entire variable domain, with the rest obtained from reference TRBV7-2 and TRBJ2-5, is as follows: GAGVSQSPSNKVTEKGKDVELRCDPISGHTALYWYRQSLGQGLEFLIYFQGNSAPDKSGLPSDRFSAERTGGSVSTLTIQRTQQEDSAVYLCASSWAGAQETQYFGPGTRLLVL.

This chain joins TRBV27 and TRBJ1-5; 7 bases line up with TRBD1. V shed 9 bases and J 3 bases; nucleotides not matched to a gene: 8. CDR1 and CDR2 (germline): MNHEY, SMNVEV (reference sequence). CDR3 length: 14 residues. As DNA, the CDR3 is TGTGCCAGTGGGTTGACAGGGACCAATCAGCCCCAGCATTTT. Translation: CASGLTGTNQPQHF.

This chain links TRBV7-3 with TRBJ2-3; possible D gene TRBD2, 6 bases. Per germline, CDR1 SGHTA and CDR2 FQGTGA. There are 14 residues in the CDR3. Trimming took off 3 bases at V and 2 bases at J, with 9 bases between the two ends. This CDR3 is CASSLAGPTDTQYF. The DNA for the CDR3 is TGTGCCAGCAGCTTGGCGGGGCCCACAGATACGCAGTATTTT. The full variable domain, completed using reference TRBV7-3 and TRBJ2-3, is GAGVSQTPSNKVTEKGKYVELRCDPISGHTALYWYRQSLGQGPEFLIYFQGTGAADDSGLPNDRFFAVRPEGSVSTLKIQRTERGDSAVYLCASSLAGPTDTQYFGPGTRLTVL.

This rearrangement joins TRBV12-3 or TRBV12-4 to TRBJ1-1; D gene ambiguous. V lost 1 base and J lost 2, with 5 bases in between. This CDR3 has 13 residues. The DNA for the CDR3 is TGTGCCAGCAGTTTAGTGTCAAACACTGAAGCTTTCTTT. It specifies CASSLVSNTEAFF.

The chain links TRBV7-3 to TRBJ2-3; the match to TRBD2 covers 10 bases. This CDR3 comprises 16 residues. The ends lost 6 bases at V and 8 bases at J; junction bases unmatched: 14. The germline CDR1 and CDR2 sequences are SGHTA and FQGTGA. The CDR3 loop is CASSPRASGGHLTQYF. The CDR3 bases are TGTGCCAGCAGTCCAAGAGCTAGCGGGGGACACCTTACGCAGTATTTT.

The gene calls are TRBV19 and TRBJ1-1; 8 nucleotides match TRBD1. V gave up 6 bases and J gave up 5 bases; unmatched junction bases: 5. The CDR3 totals 13 residues. Germline-derived CDR1 and CDR2 are LNHDA and SQIVND (reference sequence). The CDR3 DNA follows: TGTGCCAGTAGAACAACAGGGGGGACTGAAGCTTTCTTT. Residues: CASRTTGGTEAFF.

The V call is TRBV10-3, the J call TRBJ2-2; 9 bases are a match to TRBD1. With 8 bases clipped from V and 3 bases from J, the junction kept 1 base outside the gene matches. This CDR3 contains 13 residues. The germline gives CDR1 ENHRY, CDR2 SYGVKD. CDR3 sequence reads: CAIRQGDTGELFF. As DNA, the CDR3 is TGTGCCATCCGACAGGGGGACACCGGGGAGCTGTTTTTT.

This chain uses TRBV5-4 with TRBJ1-4; D unresolved. This CDR3 contains 13 residues. V gave up 5 bases and J gave up 5 bases, with 10 bases separating them. Germline CDR1 reads SGHNT; CDR2 reads YYREEE (reference sequence). The CDR3, as DNA: TGTGCCAGCAGTCCCGAGATAAATGAAAAACTGTTTTTT. This translates into CASSPEINEKLFF.

The chain recombines TRBV12-3 or TRBV12-4 with TRBJ1-2; D remains unclear. This CDR3 region has 13 residues. V was pared by 1 base and J by 8 bases, with 11 bases between. This CDR3 is CASSLGVEAGYTF. CDR3 bases: TGTGCCAGCAGTTTAGGGGTGGAGGCGGGCTACACCTTC.